This is a list of T cell receptor beta chains from one sample in a study of CD8 T cells in ankylosing spondylitis. TCRdb re-called the 5' RACE reads with MiXCR, one entry per CDR3 protein. The sample lists a few hundred thousand distinct CDR3 sequences, roughly 22% seen once, with about an eighth in the top ten. The sample comprised blood, either unsorted or a sorted T cell fraction (not recorded which). Receptor source: a male donor with ankylosing spondylitis or in good health (not recorded which). CDR3s include the opening cysteine and the closing phenylalanine or tryptophan. A D gene is named only where the DNA matches it firmly. Expanded clones get a size class; other rows say once, few or many, or leave the size out.

V gene	clone size	D gene	J gene	CDR3 protein	CDR3 DNA
TRBV7-3	-	-	TRBJ2-1	CASSPHSSPYNEQFF	TGTGCCAGCAGCCCCCACTCGAGTCCCTACAATGAGCAGTTCTTC
TRBV4-1	-	-	TRBJ2-2	CASSQGWAHHGELFF	TGCGCCAGCAGCCAAGGTTGGGCGCACCACGGGGAGCTGTTTTTT
TRBV12-3/TRBV12-4	few	TRBD1	TRBJ2-7	CASSVGTGWPYEQYF	TGTGCCAGCAGTGTCGGGACAGGGTGGCCCTACGAGCAGTACTTC
TRBV30	few	-	TRBJ2-2	CAWSVGQPGELFF	TGTGCCTGGAGTGTAGGGCAGCCCGGGGAGCTGTTTTTT
TRBV9	-	-	TRBJ2-3	CASSVWGAEDTQYF	TGTGCCAGCAGCGTGTGGGGGGCTGAAGATACGCAGTATTTT
TRBV5-4	once	-	TRBJ2-1	CASSLPAGGRNEQSF	TGTGCCAGCAGCTTGCCGGCTGGAGGGAGGAATGAGCAGTCCTTC
TRBV3-1	-	-	TRBJ2-3	CASSQVVGTFDTDTQYF	TGTGCCAGCAGCCAAGTCGTTGGGACATTCGACACAGATACGCAGTATTTT
TRBV12-3/TRBV12-4	-	-	TRBJ2-3	CASSFDTGDTTDTQYF	TGTGCCAGCAGTTTCGATACGGGGGACACCACAGATACGCAGTATTTT
TRBV20-1	-	TRBD1	TRBJ2-1	CSAWTGSHEQFF	TGCAGTGCGTGGACAGGGTCCCATGAGCAGTTCTTC
TRBV6-5	few	TRBD2	TRBJ2-2	CASSSRGAGELFF	TGTGCCAGCAGTTCCCGGGGGGCCGGGGAGCTGTTTTTT
TRBV12-3/TRBV12-4	few	-	TRBJ1-5	CASSFGQETNQPQHF	TGTGCCAGCAGTTTCGGGCAGGAAACCAATCAGCCCCAGCATTTT
TRBV20-1	-	TRBD1	TRBJ1-3	CSARNQGDHSGNTIYF	TGCAGTGCTAGAAATCAGGGGGACCACTCTGGAAACACCATATATTTT
TRBV12-3/TRBV12-4	few	TRBD1	TRBJ2-1	CASSLGQGTKQFF	TGTGCCAGCAGTCTTGGACAGGGAACGAAGCAGTTCTTC
TRBV7-2	few	-	TRBJ2-3	CASSSAGQSADTQYF	TGTGCCAGCAGCTCAGCGGGCCAGAGCGCAGATACGCAGTATTTT
TRBV21-1	few	-	TRBJ2-7	CASSRTGITHEQYF	TGTGCCAGCAGCAGGACAGGTATTACCCACGAGCAGTACTTC
TRBV10-3	few	-	TRBJ2-1	CAISETEPSYNEQFF	TGTGCCATCAGCGAGACAGAGCCCTCCTACAATGAGCAGTTCTTC
TRBV9	few	-	TRBJ1-4	CASSEGGGGSFEKLFF	TGTGCCAGCAGCGAAGGCGGGGGAGGTTCCTTCGAAAAACTGTTTTTT
TRBV9	few	-	TRBJ2-3	CASSVRDSTDTQYF	TGTGCCAGCAGCGTGAGGGACAGCACAGATACGCAGTATTTT
TRBV7-3	-	-	TRBJ2-2	CASSSMDFRGSKNTGELFF	TGTGCCAGCAGCTCGATGGACTTCAGAGGGAGTAAGAACACCGGGGAGCTGTTTTTT
TRBV20-1	few	-	TRBJ2-3	CSARDPPRGLRTDTQYF	TGCAGTGCTAGAGATCCCCCCCGGGGCTTGCGGACAGATACGCAGTATTTT
TRBV9	-	TRBD2	TRBJ2-2	CASSVVPAGGLANTGELFF	TGTGCCAGCAGCGTAGTCCCAGCGGGGGGCCTCGCGAACACCGGGGAGCTGTTTTTT
TRBV12-3/TRBV12-4	many	TRBD1	TRBJ1-2	CASSPGQGVYGYTF	TGTGCCAGCAGTCCCGGACAGGGAGTCTATGGCTACACCTTC
TRBV10-3	few	TRBD1	TRBJ2-3	CAISERGQTDTQYF	TGTGCCATCAGTGAAAGGGGGCAGACAGATACGCAGTATTTT
TRBV12-3/TRBV12-4	many	-	TRBJ2-1	CASSLGPGEAEYNEQFF	TGTGCCAGCAGTTTGGGCCCGGGGGAGGCGGAGTACAATGAGCAGTTCTTC
TRBV7-7	-	-	TRBJ2-1	CASSLGPRGNNEQFF	TGTGCCAGCAGCTTAGGACCCCGGGGAAACAATGAGCAGTTCTTC
TRBV6-4	-	-	TRBJ2-1	CASSAWGSYEQFF	TGTGCCAGCAGTGCCTGGGGTTCGTATGAGCAGTTCTTC
TRBV27	-	TRBD2	TRBJ2-1	CASSLAAGDSYNEQFF	TGTGCCAGCAGTTTAGCCGCGGGGGACTCCTACAATGAGCAGTTCTTC
TRBV10-3	-	TRBD2	TRBJ2-3	CAISDSPGGTRHTDTQYF	TGTGCCATCAGTGACTCCCCTGGGGGGACTAGACACACAGATACGCAGTATTTT
TRBV20-1	few	TRBD1	TRBJ2-3	CSARADPGTGVLFDTQYF	TGCAGTGCTAGGGCAGACCCCGGGACAGGGGTTTTGTTTGATACGCAGTATTTT
TRBV4-1	-	-	TRBJ2-7	CASSLPGAAYEQYF	TGCGCCAGCAGCCTCCCGGGGGCCGCCTACGAGCAGTACTTC
TRBV9	-	-	TRBJ2-5	CASSPLGGGPGETQYF	TGTGCCAGCAGCCCCCTTGGGGGGGGGCCGGGAGAGACCCAGTACTTC
TRBV5-6	many	TRBD1	TRBJ2-7	CASSPRQGAIYEQYF	TGTGCCAGCAGCCCTAGACAGGGGGCAATCTACGAGCAGTACTTC
TRBV3-1	-	TRBD2	TRBJ2-3	CASSQRMRGVSTDTQYF	TGTGCCAGCAGCCAACGGATGCGGGGGGTTAGCACAGATACGCAGTATTTT
TRBV9	few	-	TRBJ2-1	CASSASAPNEQFF	TGTGCCAGCAGCGCGAGTGCGCCCAATGAGCAGTTCTTC
TRBV5-1	-	TRBD2	TRBJ2-3	CASSLDRGGLRDTQYF	TGCGCCAGCAGCTTGGACCGGGGGGGACTCCGGGATACGCAGTATTTT
TRBV13	-	TRBD2	TRBJ2-3	CASSLERGDTSTQYF	TGTGCCAGCAGCCTGGAGCGGGGGGACACGAGCACGCAGTATTTT
TRBV20-1	few	-	TRBJ2-7	CSARSTSLSIYEQYF	TGCAGTGCTAGATCCACTAGCTTATCGATCTACGAGCAGTACTTC
TRBV12-3/TRBV12-4	few	TRBD1	TRBJ1-1	CASSSLTGGIGEAFF	TGTGCCAGCAGTTCCCTGACAGGGGGCATCGGTGAAGCTTTCTTT
TRBV3-1	-	TRBD1	TRBJ2-2	CASTQDLRTGRTGELFF	TGTGCCAGCACCCAAGATCTTAGGACAGGTCGCACCGGGGAGCTGTTTTTT
TRBV29-1	-	-	TRBJ2-5	CSVEGDRAKGGQETQYF	TGCAGCGTTGAAGGAGACCGGGCCAAGGGCGGGCAAGAGACCCAGTACTTC
TRBV29-1	few	-	TRBJ2-1	CSAEVGSSYNEQFF	TGCAGCGCCGAGGTCGGGAGCTCCTACAATGAGCAGTTCTTC
TRBV6-5	few	-	TRBJ2-3	CASSYGTTDTQYF	TGTGCCAGCAGTTACGGTACGACAGATACGCAGTATTTT
TRBV2	-	-	TRBJ1-2	CASSEDGNYGYTF	TGTGCCAGCAGTGAGGACGGTAACTATGGCTACACCTTC
TRBV28	-	-	TRBJ2-7	CASSLNAGRFEQYF	TGTGCCAGCAGTTTAAATGCAGGGAGGTTCGAGCAGTACTTC
TRBV20-1	few	-	TRBJ2-5	CSASLDRVGGETQYF	TGCAGTGCTAGCCTGGACAGGGTGGGGGGGGAGACCCAGTACTTC
TRBV21-1	many	-	TRBJ1-1	CASSKRDREAFF	TGTGCCAGCAGCAAAAGGGACAGAGAAGCTTTCTTT